The clone carrying this T cell receptor beta chain was picked up a small number of times. Germline-derived CDR1 and CDR2 are ENHRY and SYGVKD. V was clipped by 10 bases and J by 0 bases, with 13 bases between them. The CDR3 sequence is 13 residues long. The method was immunoSEQ multiplex PCR; TCRdb's version includes in-frame clones alone and lacks a portion of them. Of fewer than 6,500 clones in the sample, around 74% were seen once. Graft samples were processed, releasing intraepithelial and lamina propria lymphocytes. This sample is part of a study of graft-versus-host responses after intestinal transplantation. Study background: Each of the recipients got a multivisceral, liver-intestinal, or isolated intestinal transplant. Recipients uniformly received anti-thymocyte globulin induction, followed by tacrolimus and steroids for roughly three years.

The sample was ileum tissue, taken about 240 days after intestinal transplant. The chain has TRBV10-3 and TRBJ2-7, with D unclear. This TCR was sampled from a human patient who received an intestinal transplant, so some T cells may come from the graft donor. Written as DNA, the CDR3 is TGTGCCACCGGACGTCGAGGCTCCTACGAGCAGTACTTC. This sequence encodes CATGRRGSYEQYF.